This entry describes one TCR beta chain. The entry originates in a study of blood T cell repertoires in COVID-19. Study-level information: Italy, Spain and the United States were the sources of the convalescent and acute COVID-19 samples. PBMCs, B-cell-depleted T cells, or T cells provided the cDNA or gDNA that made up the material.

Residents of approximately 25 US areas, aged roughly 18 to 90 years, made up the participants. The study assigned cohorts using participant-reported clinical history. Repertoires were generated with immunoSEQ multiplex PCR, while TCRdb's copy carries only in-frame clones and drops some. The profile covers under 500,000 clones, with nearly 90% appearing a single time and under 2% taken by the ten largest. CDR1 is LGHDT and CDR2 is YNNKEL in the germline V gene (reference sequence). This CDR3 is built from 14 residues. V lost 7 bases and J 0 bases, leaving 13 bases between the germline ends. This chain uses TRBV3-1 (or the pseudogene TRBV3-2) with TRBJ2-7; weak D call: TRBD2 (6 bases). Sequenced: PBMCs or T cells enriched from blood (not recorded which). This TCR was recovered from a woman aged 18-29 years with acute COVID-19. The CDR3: CASTVGTASYEQYF. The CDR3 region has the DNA TGTGCCAGCACCGTCGGGACTGCCTCCTACGAGCAGTACTTC.